Below, one TCR beta chain is given with its context. Produced via immunoSEQ multiplex PCR; TCRdb's table is partial and in-frame only. The sample shows approximately 150,000 clones, around 80% of them seen only once. This entry comes from a study of blood T cell repertoires in COVID-19. Participant-reported clinical history was the basis for cohort assignment. CDR3 length: 14 residues. The source material was PBMCs or T cells enriched from blood (not recorded which). This rearrangement joins TRBV12-2 to TRBJ2-7; the table's D call TRBD2 went unverified against the DNA. TRBV12-2 is flagged as a pseudogene. The clonotype was recovered from a woman in her 50s who had recovered from COVID-19. Written as DNA, the CDR3 is TGTGCAAGTCGCTTCGGGACTAGCGGGTACGAGCAGTACTTC. This gives the protein CASRFGTSGYEQYF.